Sequencing of this T cell receptor beta chain was carried out in a study of blood T cell repertoires in COVID-19. Study context: Sample material is recorded as cDNA or gDNA derived from T cells, B-cell-depleted T cells, or PBMCs.

As for this clone: Within the sample, other DNA sequences also encode this same CDR3.

V was pared by 5 bases and J by 2 bases, with 12 bases between. This CDR3 comprises 14 residues. Germline V gene lookup returns CDR1 SGHAT and CDR2 FQNNGV. Measured with immunoSEQ multiplex PCR; TCRdb has only the in-frame clones, and not every one. The data show about 61,000 clones, with about nine tenths seen just once and about 20% held by the top ten. The source of this sequence is a woman in her forties or fifties with active or convalescent COVID-19. The chain recombines TRBV11-2 with TRBJ1-2, with unresolved D. The sample was peripheral blood. CDR3 in amino acids: CASSPLRQNYGYTF. The CDR3 nucleotides are TGTGCCAGCAGCCCCCTGAGGCAGAACTATGGCTACACCTTC.